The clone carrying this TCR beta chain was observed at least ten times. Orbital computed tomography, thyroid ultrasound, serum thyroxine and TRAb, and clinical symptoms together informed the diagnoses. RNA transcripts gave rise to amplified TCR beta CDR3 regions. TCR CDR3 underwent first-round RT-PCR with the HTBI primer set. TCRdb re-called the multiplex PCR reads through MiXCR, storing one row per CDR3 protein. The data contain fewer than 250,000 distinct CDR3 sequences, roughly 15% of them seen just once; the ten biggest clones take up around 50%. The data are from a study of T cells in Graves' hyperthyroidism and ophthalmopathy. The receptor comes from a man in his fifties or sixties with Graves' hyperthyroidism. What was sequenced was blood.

As DNA, the CDR3 is TGTGCCAGCAGCTTAATGCGGGGAAGCGACGAGCAGTACTTC. This sequence encodes CASSLMRGSDEQYF. The chain uses TRBV7-3 and TRBJ2-7; D may be TRBD2 (6 bases). The V end was cut by 1 base, the J end by 5 bases, with 12 bases between. Germline V gene data show CDR1 as SGHTA and CDR2 as FQGTGA. This CDR3 has 14 amino acids.